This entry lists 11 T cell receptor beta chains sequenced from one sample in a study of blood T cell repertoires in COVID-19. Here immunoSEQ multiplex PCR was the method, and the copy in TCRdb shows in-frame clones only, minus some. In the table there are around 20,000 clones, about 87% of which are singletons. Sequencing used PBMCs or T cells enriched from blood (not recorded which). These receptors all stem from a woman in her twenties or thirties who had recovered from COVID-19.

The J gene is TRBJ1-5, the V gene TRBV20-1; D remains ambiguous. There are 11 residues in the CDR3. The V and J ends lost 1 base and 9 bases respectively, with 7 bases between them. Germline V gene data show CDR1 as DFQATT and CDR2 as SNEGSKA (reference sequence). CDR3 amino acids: CSARGAGPQHF. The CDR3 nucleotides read TGCAGTGCTAGAGGGGCAGGGCCCCAGCATTTT.

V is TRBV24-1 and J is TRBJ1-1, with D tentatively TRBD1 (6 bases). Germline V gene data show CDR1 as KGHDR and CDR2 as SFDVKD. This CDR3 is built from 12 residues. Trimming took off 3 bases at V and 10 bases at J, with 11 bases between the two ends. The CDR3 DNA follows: TGTGCCACCAGTGATGGAACAGGGCGAGCTTTCTTT. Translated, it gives CATSDGTGRAFF.

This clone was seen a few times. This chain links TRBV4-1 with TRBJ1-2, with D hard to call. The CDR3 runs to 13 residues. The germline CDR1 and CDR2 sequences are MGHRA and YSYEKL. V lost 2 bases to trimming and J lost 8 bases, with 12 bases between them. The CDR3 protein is CASSQRVSDGYTF. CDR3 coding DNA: TGCGCCAGCAGCCAACGGGTATCTGACGGCTACACCTTC.

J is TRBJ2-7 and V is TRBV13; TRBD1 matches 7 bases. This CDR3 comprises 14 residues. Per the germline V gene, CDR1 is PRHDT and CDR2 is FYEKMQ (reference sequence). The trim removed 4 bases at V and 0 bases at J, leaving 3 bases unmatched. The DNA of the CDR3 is TGTGCCAGCAGCTCTCGGGACAGCTCCTACGAGCAGTACTTC. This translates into CASSSRDSSYEQYF.

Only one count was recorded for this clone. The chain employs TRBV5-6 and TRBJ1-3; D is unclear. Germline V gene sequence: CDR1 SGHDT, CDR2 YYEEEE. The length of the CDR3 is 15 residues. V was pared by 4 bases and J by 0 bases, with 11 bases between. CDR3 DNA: TGTGCCAGCAGCCGAAACACCGCCTCTGGAAACACCATATATTTT. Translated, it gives CASSRNTASGNTIYF.

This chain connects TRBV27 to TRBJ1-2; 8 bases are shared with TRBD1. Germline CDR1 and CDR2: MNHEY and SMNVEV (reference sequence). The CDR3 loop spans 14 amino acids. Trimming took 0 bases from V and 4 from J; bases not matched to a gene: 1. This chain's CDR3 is CASSLSGQVYGYTF. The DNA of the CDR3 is TGTGCCAGCAGTTTATCGGGACAGGTCTATGGCTACACCTTC.

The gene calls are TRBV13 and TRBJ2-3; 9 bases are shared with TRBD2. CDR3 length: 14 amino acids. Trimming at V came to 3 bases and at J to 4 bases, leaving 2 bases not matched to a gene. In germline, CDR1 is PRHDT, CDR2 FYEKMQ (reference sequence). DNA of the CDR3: TGTGCCAGCAGCTTGCGGGGGGGATCAGATACGCAGTATTTT. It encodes CASSLRGGSDTQYF.

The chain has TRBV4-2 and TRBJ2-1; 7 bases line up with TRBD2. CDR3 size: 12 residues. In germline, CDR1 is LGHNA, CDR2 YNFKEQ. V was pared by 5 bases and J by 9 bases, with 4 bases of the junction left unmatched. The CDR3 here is CASSALAPEQFF. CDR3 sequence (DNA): TGTGCCAGCAGCGCACTAGCGCCTGAGCAGTTCTTC.

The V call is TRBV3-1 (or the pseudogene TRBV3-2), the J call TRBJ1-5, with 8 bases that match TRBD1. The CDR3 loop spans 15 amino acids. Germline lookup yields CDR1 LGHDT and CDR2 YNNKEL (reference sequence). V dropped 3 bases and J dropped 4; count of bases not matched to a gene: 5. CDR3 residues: CASSQGRQGNQPQHF. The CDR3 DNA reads TGTGCCAGCAGCCAGGGGAGACAGGGGAATCAGCCCCAGCATTTT.

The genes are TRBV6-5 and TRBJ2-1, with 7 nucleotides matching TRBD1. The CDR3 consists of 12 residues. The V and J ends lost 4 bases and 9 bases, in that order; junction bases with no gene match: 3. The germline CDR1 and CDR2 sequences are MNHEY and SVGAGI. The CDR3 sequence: CASSSRDSEQFF. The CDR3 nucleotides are TGTGCCAGCAGTTCCAGGGACAGTGAGCAGTTCTTC.

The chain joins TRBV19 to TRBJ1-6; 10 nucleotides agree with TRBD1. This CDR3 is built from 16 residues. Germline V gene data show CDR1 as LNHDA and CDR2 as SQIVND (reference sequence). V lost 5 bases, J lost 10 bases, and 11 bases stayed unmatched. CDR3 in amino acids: CASSAGPGQGNSPLHF. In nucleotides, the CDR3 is TGTGCCAGTAGTGCTGGACCGGGACAGGGGAACTCACCCCTCCACTTT.